This T cell receptor beta chain came from a study of cytomegalovirus exposure and HLA in healthy donors (TCRdb year 2017). Concerning the study at large: An earlier analysis of several hundred of the donors reported about 300 Gb of sequence data and 100 million to 120 million unique TCR beta sequences obtained from around 170 million T cells. About 300 gigabases of sequencing data and approximately 93 million unique TCR sequences were included in an early release covering about 620 HLA-typed donors. A separate validation cohort of about 110 different subjects was used in addition to the roughly 720-subject first cohort. Several DR-DQ haplotypes were handled as single units for association and clustering, since linkage in the cohort was strong. Of the roughly 400 genotyped donors, 65% to 90% fell in the genetic ancestry cluster associated with self-reported Caucasian donors. To predict cytomegalovirus infection status, the study brought together high-throughput TCR immunosequencing, statistical association of individual TCRs with disease status, and machine learning. The study used immunosequencing to profile the T cell repertoires of approximately 650 subjects and linked those repertoires to cytomegalovirus serostatus. HLA typing included class I and class II loci at four-digit resolution. The later analysis used no new phenotypic data to find candidate immune exposures, relying instead on TCR beta sequences and their occurrence across donors. Among some 400 genotyped donors of the cohort, an average of roughly 230,000 unique TCR beta nucleotide sequences was sequenced per donor, of which 15% to 20% were non-productive. Alongside the repertoire data, information on donor age, sex, ethnicity and CMV serostatus was compiled. The study was designed to test whether signatures of past pathogen exposure could be identified by cataloging public T cell receptors. Typing coverage varied by locus: roughly 629-630 donors for A, B, C, DRB1 and DQB1; roughly 500 for DQA1; approximately 570 for DPA1; some 470 for DPB1. In an earlier analysis of more than 550 of the donors, high-throughput TCR beta sequencing was used to judge whether each TCR beta V gene segment behaved as functional or pseudogenic. A later genetic analysis took genome-wide SNP genotypes for about three fifths of the roughly 670 donors and used that subset as a discovery cohort. All discovery cohort repertoires had been generated using a single sequencing platform. In a later analysis, previously published TCR beta repertoires from roughly 710 donors were re-analyzed and high-resolution HLA genotyping was added so that TCR occurrence patterns could be studied.

Trimmed from V: 6 bases; trimmed from J: 5 bases; junction bases lacking a gene match: 10. Its CDR3 holds 17 amino acids, cysteine through phenylalanine. Only the CDR3 part of the read is kept: 51 bases, read in frame from the first base. CDR1 MDHEN and CDR2 SYDVKM are derived from the germline V gene. In the case of this clone: There is no known antigen for this receptor. No clone much larger than this one lies a single base away; base qualities are absent.

Overall study results and their limits: The cohort was sequenced for TCR beta chains only, and without alpha or paired-chain data the features that could be detected were limited. Sequencing depth was assumed to be roughly uniform across donors in the presence/absence analyses, though that assumption may not hold. Linkage disequilibrium might explain the correlated functional status among segregating V segments, but an unknown experimental factor could not be excluded. Across donors, most TCR sequences were observed very rarely, whereas some public TCRs were present in many individuals. Strong co-occurrence of HLA alleles, especially DR and DQ, made assigning TCR associations to individual alleles difficult. The study listed around 160 TCR beta chains as associated with cytomegalovirus. According to a later analysis, TCR association rates differed among HLA loci, with DRB1 alleles showing the most associated TCRs and HLA-C alleles showing the fewest. An earlier analysis of approximately 540 of the donors showed that most TCR beta V segments appeared in productive rearrangements either about 90% or about 30% of the time, which broadly matched IMGT annotations. A further reported finding was that TCR beta sequences accurately predicted the HLA-A and HLA-B alleles for most subjects in the first cohort. A cluster of highly shared sequence variants was judged likely to represent a technical artifact of the sequencing pipeline. In both the original and validation cohorts, the classifier was reported to diagnose cytomegalovirus status with high specificity and sensitivity. A later analysis reported that several top co-occurrence clusters appeared linked to parvovirus B19, influenza, CMV and Epstein-Barr virus. A later analysis associated 15,000 to 20,000 TCR beta sequences with specific HLA alleles at a false discovery rate of 0.05. In a later analysis, HLA-associated TCR beta chains were found to be more clonally expanded and to have lower generation probabilities than equally common non-associated chains. In vitro tests confirmed that three of the cytomegalovirus-associated TCR beta chains recognize cytomegalovirus antigens. The earlier analysis of 587 of the donors excluded fewer than 20 rarely observed V segments, including chromosome 9 orphons, because counts were too low. A later analysis found that most CMV-associated TCR beta chains appeared HLA-restricted, with HLA associations seemingly driven largely by CMV exposure. Compared with the roughly 720-donor mean, donors in an Asian-associated ancestry cluster had fewer N-insertions in productive TCRs, according to a later genetic analysis. In a later genetic analysis, a missense DCLRE1C variant was associated with V-gene and J-gene trimming of TCR beta chains, and the association was replicated in an independent cohort. It was suggested by the authors that the approach could potentially be generalized to other disease states and immunological phenotypes. Because HLA typing was missing for some donors at each locus, association tests included only the typed subset. Some IMGT-functional V segments, including TRBV6-2 and TRBV6-3, could not be distinguished by the 87-base-pair reads and were therefore excluded. Immune exposure information for the cohort was limited to CMV serostatus.

Library generation was performed with the immunoSEQ multiplex PCR assay. The multiplex PCR relied on a mix of 60 forward primers for TCR Vbeta segments and 13 reverse primers for TCR Jbeta segments. The CDR3 region of rearranged TCR beta genes was amplified from genomic DNA by a multiplex PCR assay. The amplified TCR beta libraries were sequenced on the Illumina HiSeq System as 87-base-pair reads. The paper's data handling went like this. A later analysis counted about 80 million unique TCR beta chains across the 690 or so repertoires, and some 12 million of these chains were shared by at least two donors. Raw reads were error-corrected and collapsed into unique sequences by a nearest-neighbor algorithm in which closely related sequences were merged to remove PCR and sequencing errors. To assign V, D and J gene segments, CDR3 sequences were aligned to IMGT reference sequences. Each retained sequence needed at least a six-nucleotide match to both a V gene segment and a J gene segment. A rearrangement counted as productive if the CDR3 had no stop codons and remained in frame with V and J, and every other rearrangement counted as non-productive. Following IMGT convention, CDR3 was defined as the stretch from the second conserved V-encoded cysteine up to the conserved J-encoded phenylalanine. Sequences without an unambiguous match to a single V gene segment were excluded from the earlier analysis of a few hundred of the donors. In an earlier analysis of almost 600 of the donors, a V segment was called functional when productive rearrangements were above 56.7%, and segregating when the standard deviation between donors exceeded 5%. A statistical classification framework was built to diagnose cytomegalovirus status from the catalog of TCR beta chain sequences. A later analysis assigned V and J genes by comparing TCR nucleotide sequences with IMGT/GENE-DB human TR gene sequences. A later analysis assigned CDR3 sequences and most-parsimonious VDJ recombination scenarios with the TCRdist pipeline. A later analysis defined each TCR beta chain by its CDR3 amino acid sequence plus V-gene family, and excluded reads lacking a unique V-gene family. A later analysis removed 550 to 700 highly shared, low-generation-probability nucleotide sequences to deal with suspected cross-contamination and a sequencing artifact. For each public chain, a later analysis derived a clonal expansion index from normalized ranks of inferred template counts within each repertoire. Generation probabilities in a later analysis came from a VDJ recombination model fitted to out-of-frame rearrangements, and those results were checked against IGoR. In a later analysis, hypergeometric tests were used to score TCR-TCR, TCR-HLA and TCR-CMV co-occurrence, with a repertoire-size bias correction applied to TCR pairs. To estimate false discovery rates, a later analysis permuted the HLA or CMV assignments 20 times. In a later analysis, co-occurring TCRs were grouped with DBSCAN, and TCRdist sequence similarity was added when clustering was performed within HLA-allele-positive subsets. Co-occurrence clustering excluded repertoires with fewer than 30,000 or more than 120,000 public chains, plus five with anomalous nucleotide sharing. TCRdb's version of the immuneACCESS table is confined to in-frame rearrangements and falls short of the full clone set. An unresolved V gene accounts for under half of the shortfall where checked; the remainder is of unknown origin. V, J and clone size reflect that table, while D and trimming were determined from the DNA. Within this sample are more than 200,000 clones, with over 60% of them counted one time only. Around 1.8% of the sample lies in the top ten.

In total, approximately 690 healthy bone marrow donors made up the cohort. Cohort members were all nominally healthy when sampled, although unrecorded immune exposures were likely present. The donor was CMV seronegative and was included in the group of several hundred seronegative cohort members. Each donor provided a peripheral blood sample, and peripheral blood mononuclear cells were used for TCR beta sequencing. Genomic DNA was extracted from the blood cell samples with the Qiagen DNeasy Blood Extraction Kit. This sequence uses TRBV28 and TRBJ2-1; 13 bases in between match TRBD2. The receptor's source is a man aged 18 to 29 in good health and CMV-seronegative. The sample taken for sequencing was PBMCs. For the CDR3, the sequence is CASSPGTSGIIDNEQFF. The nucleotides are TGTGCCAGCAGCCCAGGGACTAGCGGGATTATAGACAATGAGCAGTTCTTC.